These 29 T cell receptor beta chains were sequenced from one sample in a study of T cells after yellow fever vaccination. TCRdb reprocessed the 5' RACE reads via MiXCR and lists one record per CDR3 protein. In the table there are about 120,000 distinct CDR3 sequences, 6.5% to 9% of which are singletons. This specimen consisted of CD8+ T cells sorted from PBMCs, obtained 45 days after the yellow fever booster vaccination. The receptors were sampled from a man aged 25-45 years who received the YFV17D yellow fever vaccine.

A remark on this clonotype: It may be a read error: a sequence one base away is much more abundant. This chain joins TRBV6-2 or TRBV6-3 and TRBJ2-1, with D perhaps being TRBD1 or TRBD2 (5 bases each). Trimming shortened V by 4 bases and J by 8 bases, and 18 bases separated the two germline ends. CDR3 length: 15 residues. The germline CDR1 and CDR2 sequences are MNHEY and SVGEGT. The chain's CDR3 is CASSLVSVRGDEQFF. DNA of the CDR3: TGTGCCAGCAGTTTAGTTTCCGTGAGGGGCGATGAGCAGTTCTTC.

As for this clonotype: A read error is possible here, since a much larger clone lies one base away. The J gene is TRBJ2-1, the V gene TRBV6-5; a weak D match, TRBD2 (7 bases). The V and J ends lost 2 bases and 11 bases respectively, with 19 bases between them. The CDR3 is made up of 15 amino acids. CDR1 and CDR2 from the germline V gene are MNHEY and SVGAGI. CDR3 nucleotide sequence: TGTGCCAGCAGTTACAGTACGGGGGGCATAGATAAGCAGTTCTTC. This encodes CASSYSTGGIDKQFF.

This clonotype was seen a handful of times. The V gene is TRBV12-3 or TRBV12-4, the J gene TRBJ2-2; 7 bases line up with TRBD1. Trimming at V came to 5 bases and at J to 5 bases, leaving 5 bases not matched to a gene. The length of the CDR3 is 14 residues. The CDR3 region is CASSATGVTGELFF. CDR3 nucleotides: TGTGCCAGCAGTGCAACAGGGGTTACCGGGGAGCTGTTTTTT.

This clonotype was detected many times. The CDR3 is CASVGGSTDTQYF. CDR3 sequence (DNA): TGTGCCTCCGTGGGAGGGAGCACAGATACGCAGTATTTT. This chain uses TRBV10-3 with TRBJ2-3; 7 bases map to TRBD2. This CDR3 is built from 13 residues. Germline V gene sequence: CDR1 ENHRY, CDR2 SYGVKD. Trimming cost V 11 bases and J 0 bases; bases outside gene matches: 5.

This clonotype was counted ten times or more. The CDR3 sequence: CASSSLAPTGAGTSTDTQYF. The CDR3 DNA reads as TGTGCCAGCAGTTCCCTTGCCCCGACTGGAGCGGGGACTAGCACAGATACGCAGTATTTT. This chain connects TRBV12-3 or TRBV12-4 to TRBJ2-3; TRBD2 matches at 7 bases. The length of the CDR3 is 20 residues. After removal of 4 bases from V and 0 bases from J, the junction contained 19 bases not matched to a gene.

The chain is built from TRBV6-2 or TRBV6-3 and TRBJ2-2; tentative D call: TRBD1 (6 bases). The CDR3 contains 14 residues. Trimming stripped 7 bases from V and 5 bases from J, with 14 bases between. In germline, CDR1 is MNHEY, CDR2 SVGEGT. The CDR3 bases are TGTGCCAGCACCCTATCAGGGGTGACCGGGGAGCTGTTTTTT. Protein sequence: CASTLSGVTGELFF.

The CDR3 bases are TGTGCCAGCAGCCCGACTCACACAGGGGGGGAGACCCAGTACTTC. Translating gives CASSPTHTGGETQYF. V gene TRBV3-1 combines with J gene TRBJ2-5; 8 nucleotides align to TRBD1. The germline gives CDR1 LGHDT, CDR2 YNNKEL (reference sequence). The CDR3 totals 15 residues. J lost 5 bases, V lost 4 bases, and 9 bases had no gene match.

The chain carries TRBV14 and TRBJ2-7; 9 bases map to TRBD1. With V trimmed by 4 bases and J by 2 bases, 3 bases remained unmatched. This CDR3 region has 14 residues. Per the germline V gene, CDR1 is SGHDN and CDR2 is FVKESK. The CDR3 coding sequence is TGTGCCAGCAGCCCTAGACAGGGGGCCTACGAGCAGTACTTC. This sequence encodes CASSPRQGAYEQYF.

This clonotype has at least ten counts. The chain uses TRBV19 and TRBJ2-7, with D unresolved. Per the germline V gene, CDR1 is LNHDA and CDR2 is SQIVND (reference sequence). The CDR3 extends over 13 amino acids. Trimming cost V 3 bases and J 3 bases, with 9 bases left between them. The CDR3 nucleotides read TGTGCCAGTAGTATGTGGGCTAACTACGAGCAGTACTTC. Residues: CASSMWANYEQYF. Using reference TRBV19 and TRBJ2-7 for the parts outside the CDR3, the full variable domain is DGGITQSPKYLFRKEGQNVTLSCEQNLNHDAMYWYRQDPGQGLRLIYYSQIVNDFQKGDIAEGYSVSREKKESFPLTVTSAQKNPTAFYLCASSMWANYEQYFGPGTRLTVT.

In its sample, this clonotype was seen many times. The chain is built from TRBV5-6 and TRBJ2-3; 9 nucleotides align to TRBD1. The germline V gene encodes CDR1 SGHDT and CDR2 YYEEEE. The V gene end was trimmed by 2 bases and the J gene end by 3 bases; junction bases not matched to a gene: 7. The CDR3 extends over 16 amino acids. The CDR3 sequence is CASSFWFGQGTDTQYF. CDR3 DNA: TGTGCCAGCAGCTTCTGGTTTGGACAGGGGACAGATACGCAGTATTTT.

The chain recombines TRBV6-2 or TRBV6-3 with TRBJ2-1; D not resolved. CDR1 and CDR2 (germline): MNHEY, SVGEGT. Trimming left V 0 bases short and J 0 bases short, with 3 bases between. CDR3 length equals 14 residues. As DNA, the CDR3 is TGTGCCAGCAGTTACTCGAACTCCTACAATGAGCAGTTCTTC. The encoded protein is CASSYSNSYNEQFF.

This clonotype has ten or more counts. The J gene is TRBJ1-5, the V gene TRBV7-9; D is uncertain. V was cut by 1 base and J by 3 bases, with 4 bases left in between. The CDR3 has 13 residues. Germline values: CDR1 SEHNR, CDR2 FQNEAQ (reference sequence). The CDR3 DNA reads as TGTGCCAGCAGCTTAGACAACAATCAGCCCCAGCATTTT. The encoded protein is CASSLDNNQPQHF. The full variable domain, rest sourced from reference TRBV7-9 and TRBJ1-5, is DTGVSQNPRHKITKRGQNVTFRCDPISEHNRLYWYRQTLGQGPEFLTYFQNEAQLEKSRLLSDRFSAERPKGSFSTLEIQRTEQGDSAMYLCASSLDNNQPQHFGDGTRLSIL.

This clonotype was found many times. The chain is built from TRBV11-1 and TRBJ2-1; maybe TRBD2 (5 bases). The CDR3 has 14 residues. Germline assignment: CDR1 SGHAT and CDR2 FQDESV (reference sequence). Trimming left V 5 bases short and J 6 bases short, with 14 bases between. CDR3 in amino acids: CASSRGGQPNEQFF. The CDR3 bases are TGTGCCAGCAGCCGCGGCGGGCAGCCCAATGAGCAGTTCTTC.

This clonotype was observed at least ten times. The chain is built from TRBV6-5 and TRBJ2-1; a weak D match, TRBD2 (7 bases). CDR1 MNHEY and CDR2 SVGAGI come from the germline V gene. CDR3 length: 13 amino acids. The V end lost 3 bases, the J end lost 13 bases, and 16 bases lay between the germline ends. The CDR3 nucleotides are TGTGCCAGCAGTTATGGGGGGGGCCTAACCCAGTTCTTC. This sequence encodes CASSYGGGLTQFF.

At least ten counts were recorded for this clonotype. V gene TRBV12-3 or TRBV12-4 combines with J gene TRBJ2-7, with TRBD1 matching over 9 bases. The V gene end was trimmed by 4 bases and the J gene end by 5 bases; junction bases not matched to a gene: 6. The CDR3 is made up of 14 amino acids. The CDR3 sequence is CASSSYRGLDEQYF. The CDR3, as DNA: TGTGCCAGCAGTTCCTACAGGGGGCTAGACGAGCAGTACTTC.

The table lists this clonotype with many counts. V usage is TRBV6-1 and J usage is TRBJ2-7; a weak D match, TRBD2 (6 bases). Germline-derived CDR1 and CDR2 are MNHNS and SASEGT. The V gene lost 7 bases and the J gene lost 2 bases, with 12 bases spanning the gap. The CDR3 is 13 amino acids. CDR3 DNA: TGTGCCAGCACCCCCGGGGGTGCCTACGAGCAGTACTTC. It specifies CASTPGGAYEQYF.

This clonotype was observed at least ten times. This chain joins TRBV3-1 and TRBJ2-7; 12 positions agree with TRBD2. The ends lost 4 bases at V and 5 bases at J; junction bases unmatched: 6. Germline loops: CDR1 LGHDT, CDR2 YNNKEL (reference sequence). The CDR3 contains 15 residues. The CDR3 nucleotides are TGTGCCAGCAGCCGACTAGCGGGAGACGTCGACGAGCAGTACTTC. Translating gives CASSRLAGDVDEQYF.

There are many counts of this clonotype. This rearrangement joins TRBV7-9 to TRBJ2-3, with a tentative D call TRBD2 (5 bases). CDR1 and CDR2 from the germline V gene are SEHNR and FQNEAQ (reference sequence). V was clipped by 5 bases and J by 4 bases, with 7 bases between them. The CDR3 contains 12 residues. CDR3 region: CASSPGADTQYF. The DNA of the CDR3 is TGTGCCAGCAGCCCCGGGGCAGATACGCAGTATTTT.

With respect to this clonotype: This may come from a read error, since a much larger clone is one base off. V and J are TRBV20-1 and TRBJ2-2; tentatively, D is TRBD2 (5 bases). Germline CDR1 and CDR2: DFQATT and SNEGSKA (reference sequence). The CDR3 spans 13 residues. The CDR3 sequence: CSARETYTGELLF. The CDR3 DNA reads as TGCAGTGCTAGAGAGACCTACACCGGGGAGCTGCTTTTT.

This clonotype has ten or more counts. CDR3 sequence (DNA): TGCGCCAGCGGCCCGGAGAAGTGGGAGAGGAATGAGCAGTTCTTC. Protein product: CASGPEKWERNEQFF. V and J are TRBV5-1 and TRBJ2-1, with D perhaps TRBD2 (5 bases). CDR1 SGHRS and CDR2 YFSETQ come from the germline V gene. With 7 bases removed from V and 7 bases from J, the gap between germline ends came to 21 bases. This CDR3 region has 15 residues.

Ten or more counts support this clonotype. The chain has TRBV10-3 and TRBJ2-1, with a possible D match to TRBD1 (5 bases). The CDR3 contains 11 residues. The germline V and J ends were trimmed by 6 bases and 7 bases, with 7 bases remaining between them. Germline CDR1 and CDR2: ENHRY and SYGVKD. The CDR3 bases are TGTGCCATCAGCAGGGAAAATGAGCAGTTCTTC. The encoded protein is CAISRENEQFF.

This clonotype was seen ten or more times. The rearrangement links TRBV27 to TRBJ2-1, with no clear D. This CDR3 is built from 15 residues. The V end was cut by 2 bases, the J end by 0 bases, with 8 bases between. Germline loops: CDR1 MNHEY, CDR2 SMNVEV (reference sequence). CDR3 bases: TGTGCCAGCAGTTTACTCGGTAGCTCCTACAATGAGCAGTTCTTC. As protein: CASSLLGSSYNEQFF.

In its sample, this clonotype was seen many times. V gene TRBV6-5 combines with J gene TRBJ2-1; the match to TRBD2 covers 8 bases. Germline lookup yields CDR1 MNHEY and CDR2 SVGAGI. The CDR3 is 14 amino acids. J lost 3 bases, V lost 5 bases, and 3 bases had no gene match. The CDR3 DNA follows: TGTGCCAGCAGTAGCGGGAGAGACTACAATGAGCAGTTCTTC. Translated, it gives CASSSGRDYNEQFF.

This clonotype was seen many times. The V and J genes are TRBV29-1 and TRBJ2-7; D possibly corresponds to TRBD2 (6 bases). Deletions cut 0 bases from V and 6 bases from J, with 9 bases between. From germline, CDR1 is SQVTM and CDR2 ANQGSEA. This CDR3 comprises 12 residues. This CDR3 is CSVEEEGIEQYF. DNA for the CDR3: TGCAGCGTTGAAGAGGAGGGGATCGAGCAGTACTTC.

As concerns this clonotype: A much larger clone differs from this one at a single base, so this may be a read error. The chain combines TRBV13 with TRBJ2-7; no clear D gene. The germline gives CDR1 PRHDT, CDR2 FYEKMQ (reference sequence). This CDR3 is 13 amino acids long. The CDR3 DNA follows: TGTGGCAGCAGCTTAGAAGGGCGCTACGAGCAGTACTTC. Protein sequence: CGSSLEGRYEQYF.

Ten or more counts support this clonotype. The chain couples TRBV6-2 or TRBV6-3 to TRBJ1-4, with D perhaps TRBD1 (6 bases). The CDR3 runs to 15 residues. Germline V CDR1 and CDR2: MNHEY, SVGEGT. V was cut by 1 base and J by 7 bases, with 13 bases left in between. The CDR3 nucleotides read TGTGCCAGCAGTTACTTGGGGGCTACGAGTGAAAAACTGTTTTTT. Translating it yields CASSYLGATSEKLFF.

This clonotype was observed at least ten times. The chain employs TRBV5-1 and TRBJ2-7; weak D call: TRBD1 (6 bases). V was trimmed by 1 base and J by 0 bases, leaving 11 bases between them. Germline V lookup: CDR1 SGHRS, CDR2 YFSETQ. The CDR3 is made up of 15 amino acids. The CDR3 protein is CASSLRDTNSYEQYF. CDR3 DNA: TGCGCCAGCAGCTTGCGGGACACCAACTCCTACGAGCAGTACTTC.

This clonotype was recorded at least ten times. The V call is TRBV20-1, the J call TRBJ2-1; TRBD1 matches 7 bases. The CDR3 extends over 12 amino acids. J lost 7 bases, V lost 4 bases, and 4 bases had no gene match. Germline V lookup: CDR1 DFQATT, CDR2 SNEGSKA (reference sequence). CDR3 in amino acids: CSANEGANEQFF. The CDR3 DNA reads as TGCAGTGCTAACGAGGGGGCGAATGAGCAGTTCTTC.

The sample holds many counts of this clonotype. The CDR3 sequence: CASSSTATSTDTQYF. The CDR3 DNA reads as TGCGCCAGCAGTTCGACCGCGACCAGCACAGATACGCAGTATTTT. The genes are TRBV10-2 and TRBJ2-3; the D is unclear. This CDR3 has 15 amino acids. V was clipped by 5 bases and J by 0 bases, with 12 bases between them. Germline-derived CDR1 and CDR2 are WSHSY and SAAADI.